Each of the 18 T cell receptor beta chains below was sequenced from the same sample in a study of response to subunit inactivated influenza vaccine. TCRdb redid the calling of the RT-PCR reads with MiXCR, one entry per CDR3 protein. The repertoire includes 500,000 to 600,000 distinct CDR3 sequences, around 11% of them detected once, and around 9.6% sits in the top ten. The sequenced sample was PBMCs from blood, obtained on the day of vaccination. All receptors come from a man aged 45-60 years who received an inactivated influenza vaccine.

The chain links TRBV12-3 or TRBV12-4 to TRBJ2-3; D is undetermined. This CDR3 is 17 amino acids long. The germline V and J ends were trimmed by 6 bases and 6 bases, with 25 bases remaining between them. The CDR3 coding sequence is TGTGCCAGCAGCCCTCCTTTAGGACGGAGATTCAGGGATACGCAGTATTTT. Translated, it gives CASSPPLGRRFRDTQYF.

This chain connects TRBV6-2 or TRBV6-3 to TRBJ1-5, with D perhaps matching TRBD1 (6 bases). Between the trimmed V and J ends, which lost 2 bases and 2 bases, there was a span of 19 bases. The CDR3 totals 18 residues. Germline CDR1 and CDR2: MNHEY and SVGEGT. The CDR3 protein is CASSYHRQVGGGNQPQHF. The CDR3 DNA sequence: TGTGCCAGCAGTTACCATCGACAGGTTGGGGGGGGCAATCAGCCCCAGCATTTT.

This clonotype was counted a few times. V gene TRBV2 combines with J gene TRBJ2-1, with 10 bases that match TRBD2. This CDR3 contains 14 residues. Germline CDR1 and CDR2: SNHLY and FYNNEI. V gave up 8 bases and J gave up 9 bases; unmatched junction bases: 10. CDR3 protein: CASLRLAGAGEQFF. CDR3 nucleotide sequence: TGTGCCAGCCTGAGGCTAGCGGGAGCGGGTGAGCAGTTCTTC.

This chain links TRBV24-1 with TRBJ2-5, with 11 bases that match TRBD2. Unmatched junction bases numbered 0, after V lost 2 bases and J lost 5 bases. Germline V gives CDR1 KGHDR, CDR2 SFDVKD. The CDR3 is made up of 14 amino acids. The CDR3 DNA is TGTGCCACCAGTGATTGGACTAGCGGGGAGACCCAGTACTTC. This translates into CATSDWTSGETQYF.

The V call is TRBV5-1, the J call TRBJ2-1; D possibly corresponds to TRBD1 (6 bases). V lost 0 bases and J lost 3, with 13 bases in between. From germline, CDR1 is SGHRS and CDR2 YFSETQ. The CDR3 is 16 amino acids. The CDR3 here is CASSLGDTRFYNEQFF. Here the CDR3 DNA reads TGCGCCAGCAGCTTGGGGGACACACGATTCTACAATGAGCAGTTCTTC.

The chain joins TRBV7-2 to TRBJ2-7; TRBD1 matches at 11 bases. V was clipped by 3 bases and J by 6 bases; unmatched bases: 4. The CDR3 is 14 amino acids. The germline V gene encodes CDR1 SGHTA and CDR2 FQGNSA. CDR3 amino acids: CASSFRDRGFEQYF. Here the CDR3 DNA reads TGTGCCAGCAGCTTCCGGGACAGGGGGTTCGAGCAGTACTTC.

This clonotype was found a few times. The CDR3 spells CASSPLGGEQYF. CDR3 DNA sequence: TGTGCCAGCAGTCCCCTGGGCGGAGAGCAGTACTTC. The V and J genes are TRBV6-2 or TRBV6-3 and TRBJ2-7; D not resolved. V was cut by 5 bases and J by 7 bases, with 12 bases left in between. The germline V gene encodes CDR1 MNHEY and CDR2 SVGEGT. The CDR3 is made up of 12 amino acids.

The chain carries TRBV9 and TRBJ2-7; the D gene is possibly TRBD1 (5 bases). Germline CDR1 reads SGDLS; CDR2 reads YYNGEE. The germline V and J ends were trimmed by 2 bases and 0 bases, with 12 bases remaining between them. The CDR3 is made up of 15 amino acids. The CDR3 protein is CASSVGPDSSYEQYF. The CDR3 DNA reads as TGTGCCAGCAGCGTCGGGCCCGACAGCTCCTACGAGCAGTACTTC. Full variable domain (outside the CDR3, taken from reference TRBV9 and TRBJ2-7): DSGVTQTPKHLITATGQRVTLRCSPRSGDLSVYWYQQSLDQGLQFLIQYYNGEERAKGNILERFSAQQFPDLHSELNLSSLELGDSALYFCASSVGPDSSYEQYFGPGTRLTVT.

The J gene is TRBJ1-2, the V gene TRBV7-4, with TRBD1 matching 7 bases. V lost 5 bases and J lost 1; bases outside the gene matches: 10. The CDR3 totals 16 residues. Looked up from germline, CDR1 is SGHVT and CDR2 is SQSDAQ. The CDR3: CASSTQTGQRNYGYTF. In nucleotides, the CDR3 is TGTGCCAGCAGCACCCAGACGGGACAGCGTAACTATGGCTACACCTTC.

The chain carries TRBV3-1 and TRBJ1-5; D may be TRBD1 (5 bases). Trimming shortened V by 1 base and J by 4 bases, and 11 bases separated the two germline ends. CDR3 length: 15 residues. Germline CDR1 reads LGHDT; CDR2 reads YNNKEL (reference sequence). The CDR3 bases are TGTGCCAGCAGCCAAGCGCTGTCAGGGAATCAGCCCCAGCATTTT. It translates to CASSQALSGNQPQHF.

This chain joins TRBV4-3 and TRBJ1-5; D not certain. V lost 0 bases to trimming and J lost 5 bases, with 14 bases between them. This CDR3 is 16 amino acids long. Germline lookup yields CDR1 LGHNA and CDR2 YSLEER. The CDR3 here is CASSQDLGQAHQPQHF. The DNA for the CDR3 is TGCGCCAGCAGCCAAGATCTAGGCCAGGCTCATCAGCCCCAGCATTTT.

This clonotype has more than one count but fewer than ten. The V and J genes are TRBV6-1 and TRBJ2-7, with TRBD2 matching over 14 bases. With 5 bases clipped from V and 7 bases from J, the junction kept 7 bases outside the gene matches. The germline V gene has CDR1 MNHNS and CDR2 SASEGT. The CDR3 contains 15 residues. The CDR3: CASSRPGLAGVEQYF. Written as DNA, the CDR3 is TGTGCCAGCAGTCGACCGGGACTAGCGGGAGTGGAGCAGTACTTC.

This clonotype was recorded at least ten times. The V and J genes are TRBV5-1 and TRBJ2-3, with 7 bases identical to TRBD2. CDR1 SGHRS and CDR2 YFSETQ come from the germline V gene. The V segment lost 4 bases and the J segment 0 bases; nucleotides outside the gene matches: 8. There are 16 residues in the CDR3. CDR3 DNA: TGCGCCAGCAGCCCCCGTTTTAGCGGGAGCACAGATACGCAGTATTTT. This codes for CASSPRFSGSTDTQYF. Using reference TRBV5-1 and TRBJ2-3 for the parts outside the CDR3, the full variable domain is KAGVTQTPRYLIKTRGQQVTLSCSPISGHRSVSWYQQTPGQGLQFLFEYFSETQRNKGNFPGRFSGRQFSNSRSEMNVSTLELGDSALYLCASSPRFSGSTDTQYFGPGTRLTVL.

V gene TRBV20-1 combines with J gene TRBJ2-1; 11 nucleotides match TRBD2. Germline CDR1 is DFQATT and CDR2 is SNEGSKA (reference sequence). Germline trimming cut 2 bases from V and 9 bases from J; bases unmatched to any gene: 6. This CDR3 region has 14 residues. The CDR3 DNA follows: TGCAGTGCTAGACATACTAGCGGGAGTTCTGAGCAGTTCTTC. Translated, it gives CSARHTSGSSEQFF.

This clonotype was counted a few times. V is TRBV4-3 and J is TRBJ2-1; the D gene is possibly TRBD1 (6 bases). Trimming removed 4 bases at V and 6 bases at J, with 13 bases between. The CDR3 sequence is 14 residues long. CDR1 is LGHNA and CDR2 is YSLEER in the germline V gene. CDR3 loop: CASSRQVYGNEQFF. DNA of the CDR3: TGCGCCAGCAGCCGACAGGTATATGGCAATGAGCAGTTCTTC.

The chain recombines TRBV19 with TRBJ2-7; D might be TRBD2 (6 bases). The CDR3 consists of 17 residues. V was clipped by 5 bases and J by 2 bases, with 22 bases between them. The V gene's germline CDR1 is LNHDA and CDR2 SQIVND (reference sequence). The CDR3 sequence: CASSLKYGTELTYEQYF. CDR3 coding DNA: TGTGCCAGTAGTCTGAAATACGGGACTGAACTAACCTACGAGCAGTACTTC.

The rearrangement joins TRBV5-8 to TRBJ2-5; D is perhaps TRBD2 (5 bases). Trimming removed 0 bases at V and 2 bases at J, with 8 bases between. In germline, CDR1 is SGHTS, CDR2 YDEGEE. The CDR3 totals 14 residues. The CDR3 region is CASSLEPGQETQYF. DNA for the CDR3: TGTGCCAGCAGCTTGGAACCGGGGCAAGAGACCCAGTACTTC.

This clonotype was picked up many times. V usage is TRBV10-3 and J usage is TRBJ2-7, with 7 bases lining up with TRBD2. There are 15 residues in the CDR3. CDR1 is ENHRY, CDR2 SYGVKD, per germline. J gave up 2 bases and V 2 bases, and 6 bases lay outside the gene matches. In nucleotides, the CDR3 is TGTGCCATCAGTGAGCAAGCGGGGCGCACCTACGAGCAGTACTTC. It is translated as CAISEQAGRTYEQYF.